This T cell receptor (beta chain) was captured in a study of blood T cells in healthy people across ages (dated by TCRdb to between 2014 and 2016). The study in broad terms: In model experiments, template switching captured about one uniquely barcoded TCR beta cDNA molecule for every two T cells. Age-related changes in TCR beta repertoire diversity were measured in the study by deep sequencing normalized with unique cDNA molecular identifiers. The donors were divided into four age groups: young (average around 15 years), middle-aged (about 40), aged (62) and long-lived (82). To avoid experimental bias, donors of different ages were distributed randomly across sequencing lanes. Using the same blood draw, the study looked at two additional independent replicas of 1 million unique cDNA reads for two donors, one aged 18 to 30 and the other aged 80 or older. Overall results and qualifications from the work: Observed TCR beta diversity per million T cells fell roughly linearly with age, and a significant reduction was already apparent by age around 40. Bulk unsorted PBMC profiling prevented conclusive comparison of naive and antigen-experienced compartments. Compared with the aged group, the long-lived group had more naive CD4+ T cells, fewer expanded clones and increased TCR diversity, a pattern suggesting age selection. There was a strong correlation between observed TCR beta diversity and the percentage of naive T cells measured by flow cytometry. Estimates of total diversity based on one million sequenced T cells were regarded as lower bounds and as underestimates. Donor CMV infection status was unknown, potentially confounding age-related changes in expanded clonotypes.

Receptor libraries were prepared by 5' RACE. Sequenced on an Illumina HiSeq 2500. The second PCR ran for about 7 to 11 cycles and used a J-beta primer mix along with a sample-barcoded 5' primer. A unique molecular identifier was introduced onto each TCR beta cDNA molecule by a template-switch 5' adaptor carrying 12 random nucleotides. Each sample yielded at least 3 million CDR3-containing paired-end reads. The Mint cDNA synthesis kit, primed by a TRBC-specific oligonucleotide, was used to synthesize first-strand cDNA from all RNA. After uracil-DNA glycosylase treatment, a first 18-cycle PCR used universal primers M1SS and BC2_uni_R on all cDNA. The original methods were these. Normalization of each sample was performed by random selection of 1 million high-quality reads, each carrying a distinct molecular identifier. Instead of being binned into consensus sequences, reads that shared molecular identifiers were thrown out. MiTCR, run with a Q25 quality threshold and the strictest error-elimination algorithm, handled CDR3 identification, clonotype clustering and error correction. A nonparametric unseen species model with Euler transformation was used to estimate a lower bound on total TCR beta diversity. In-frame beta chains were kept once TCRdb had trimmed the public reads at Q25 with fastp and called clones with MiXCR. Each entry merges the rows of one CDR3 protein and shows their most common DNA and genes. TCRdb, not the authors, supplied the V and J calls. The sample table shows some 1.5 million distinct CDR3 sequences, and approximately 28% are seen once. The top ten clonotypes cover roughly 8.2% of the sample.

Donors were approximately 42 systemically healthy Caucasian individuals from Russia aged 6 to 90 years. Ten milliliters of peripheral blood were collected from each donor into EDTA-treated Vacutainer tubes. PBMCs were isolated by Ficoll-Paque density-gradient centrifugation, with at least 6 million obtained per sample. Trizol reagent was used to extract total RNA from PBMCs, with at least 5 micrograms per sample. The percentages of naive CD45RAhigh/CD27high T cells were determined by flow cytometry on a PBMC aliquot from every donor. This clonotype was observed at least ten times. It lacks a known antigen. Qualities for individual bases were not recorded, and no much larger clone is one base off. The CDR3 contains 12 residues, cysteine and phenylalanine counted. Only CDR3 DNA is held: 36 bases, read in frame from base 1. V loses 3 bases of germline sequence and J loses 5 bases, and the interval between the two ends is 5 bases. As encoded in the germline V gene, CDR1 is LGHNT while CDR2 is FRNRAP.

Sequencing was carried out using blood. This sequence originates from a woman aged 25 to 45 in good health. The chain joins TRBV12-5 to TRBJ2-1; perhaps TRBD1 is the D gene, with 5 bases matching. The DNA sequence reads TGTGCTAGTGGTTTAGGGGACAATGAGCAGTTCTTC. It is translated as CASGLGDNEQFF.